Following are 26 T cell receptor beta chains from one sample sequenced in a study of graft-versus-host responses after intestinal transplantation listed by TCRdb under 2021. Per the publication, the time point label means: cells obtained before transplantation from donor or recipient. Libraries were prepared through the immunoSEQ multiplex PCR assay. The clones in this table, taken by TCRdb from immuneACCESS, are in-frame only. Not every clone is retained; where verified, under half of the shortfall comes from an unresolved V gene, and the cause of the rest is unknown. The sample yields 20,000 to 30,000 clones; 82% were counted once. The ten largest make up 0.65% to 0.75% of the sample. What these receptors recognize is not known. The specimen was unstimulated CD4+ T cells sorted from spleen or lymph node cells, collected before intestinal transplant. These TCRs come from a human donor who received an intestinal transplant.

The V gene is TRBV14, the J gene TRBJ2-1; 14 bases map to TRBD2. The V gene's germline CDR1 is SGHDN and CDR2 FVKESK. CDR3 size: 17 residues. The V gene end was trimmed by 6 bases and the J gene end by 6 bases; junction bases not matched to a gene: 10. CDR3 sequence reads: CASRPGPTSGRVNEQFF. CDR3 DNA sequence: TGTGCCAGCAGGCCCGGCCCGACTAGCGGGAGGGTCAATGAGCAGTTCTTC. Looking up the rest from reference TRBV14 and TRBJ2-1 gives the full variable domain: EAGVTQFPSHSVIEKGQTVTLRCDPISGHDNLYWYRRVMGKEIKFLLHFVKESKQDESGMPNNRFLAERTGGTYSTLKVQPAELEDSGVYFCASRPGPTSGRVNEQFFGPGTRLTVL.

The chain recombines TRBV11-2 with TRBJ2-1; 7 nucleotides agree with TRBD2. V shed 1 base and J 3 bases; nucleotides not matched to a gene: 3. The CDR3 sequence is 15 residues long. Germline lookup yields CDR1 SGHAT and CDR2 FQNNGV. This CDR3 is CASSLGRGSYNEQFF. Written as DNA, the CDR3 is TGTGCCAGCAGCTTAGGTCGCGGGAGCTACAATGAGCAGTTCTTC.

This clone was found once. CDR3: CASSRRGGETNEKLFF. CDR3 nucleotide sequence: TGTGCCAGCAGCCGAAGGGGGGGTGAAACTAATGAAAAACTGTTTTTT. J is TRBJ1-4 and V is TRBV2, with D perhaps matching TRBD1 (6 bases). This CDR3 region has 16 residues. V was clipped by 6 bases and J by 1 base, with 15 bases between them. Germline CDR1 SNHLY, CDR2 FYNNEI.

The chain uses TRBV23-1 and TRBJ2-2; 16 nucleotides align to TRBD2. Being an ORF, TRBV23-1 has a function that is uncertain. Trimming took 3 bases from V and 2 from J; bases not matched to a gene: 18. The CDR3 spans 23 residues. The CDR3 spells CASSQSPFPPGLAGGPNTGELFF. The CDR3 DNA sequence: TGCGCCAGCAGTCAGTCACCTTTCCCCCCGGGACTAGCGGGAGGGCCTAACACCGGGGAGCTGTTTTTT.

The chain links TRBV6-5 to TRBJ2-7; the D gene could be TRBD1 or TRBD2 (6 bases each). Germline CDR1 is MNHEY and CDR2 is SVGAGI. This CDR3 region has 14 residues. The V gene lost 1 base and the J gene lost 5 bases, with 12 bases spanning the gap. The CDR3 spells CASSYWGADHEQYF. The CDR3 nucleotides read TGTGCCAGCAGTTACTGGGGGGCGGATCACGAGCAGTACTTC.

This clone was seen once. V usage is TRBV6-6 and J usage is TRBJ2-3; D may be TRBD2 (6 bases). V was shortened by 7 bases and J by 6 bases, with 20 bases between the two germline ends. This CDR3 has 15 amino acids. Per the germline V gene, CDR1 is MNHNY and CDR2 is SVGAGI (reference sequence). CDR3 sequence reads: CASTTYRGSGDTQYF. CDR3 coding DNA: TGTGCCAGCACCACATATCGAGGGAGCGGGGATACGCAGTATTTT.

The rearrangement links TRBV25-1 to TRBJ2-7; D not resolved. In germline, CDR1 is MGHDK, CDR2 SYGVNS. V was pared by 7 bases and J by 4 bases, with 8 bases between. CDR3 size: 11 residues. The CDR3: CASIGFYEQYF. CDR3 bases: TGTGCCAGCATTGGATTTTACGAGCAGTACTTC.

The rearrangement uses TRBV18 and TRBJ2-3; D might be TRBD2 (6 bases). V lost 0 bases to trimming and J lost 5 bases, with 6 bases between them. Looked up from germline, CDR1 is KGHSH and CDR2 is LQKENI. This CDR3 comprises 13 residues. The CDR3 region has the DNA TGTGCCAGCTCACCACCGGGACTAGATACGCAGTATTTT. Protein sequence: CASSPPGLDTQYF.

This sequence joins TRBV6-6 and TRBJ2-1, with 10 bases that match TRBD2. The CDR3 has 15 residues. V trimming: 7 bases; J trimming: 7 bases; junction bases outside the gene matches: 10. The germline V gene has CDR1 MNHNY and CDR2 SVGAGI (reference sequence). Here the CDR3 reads CASTPLEREGNEQFF. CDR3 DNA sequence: TGTGCCAGCACTCCTCTGGAGCGGGAGGGGAATGAGCAGTTCTTC.

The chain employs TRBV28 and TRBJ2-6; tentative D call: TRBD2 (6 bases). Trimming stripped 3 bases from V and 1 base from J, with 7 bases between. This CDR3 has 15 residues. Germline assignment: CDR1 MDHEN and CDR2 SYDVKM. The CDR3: CASSFGGSGANVLTF. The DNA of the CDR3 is TGTGCCAGCAGTTTTGGGGGGTCTGGGGCCAACGTCCTGACTTTC.

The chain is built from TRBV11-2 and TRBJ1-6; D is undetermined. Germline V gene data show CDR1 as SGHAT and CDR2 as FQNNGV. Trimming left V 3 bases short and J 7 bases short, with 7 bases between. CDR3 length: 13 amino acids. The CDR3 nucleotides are TGTGCCAGCAGCTTTAATGGGAATTCACCCCTCCACTTT. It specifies CASSFNGNSPLHF.

The CDR3 sequence: CASRAPGQVASGANVLTF. CDR3 bases: TGTGCCAGCAGGGCGCCGGGACAGGTGGCCTCTGGGGCCAACGTCCTGACTTTC. J is TRBJ2-6 and V is TRBV27; 8 bases line up with TRBD1. CDR1 MNHEY and CDR2 SMNVEV come from the germline V gene (reference sequence). V dropped 6 bases and J dropped 0; count of bases not matched to a gene: 10. The CDR3 contains 18 residues.

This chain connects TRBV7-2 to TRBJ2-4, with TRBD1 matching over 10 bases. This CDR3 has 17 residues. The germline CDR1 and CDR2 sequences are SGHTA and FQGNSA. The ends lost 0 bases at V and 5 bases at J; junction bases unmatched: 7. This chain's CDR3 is CASSLAAGQGPQNIQYF. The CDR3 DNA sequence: TGTGCCAGCAGCTTAGCAGCGGGACAGGGGCCCCAAAACATTCAGTACTTC. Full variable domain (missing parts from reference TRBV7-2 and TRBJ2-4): GAGVSQSPSNKVTEKGKDVELRCDPISGHTALYWYRQSLGQGLEFLIYFQGNSAPDKSGLPSDRFSAERTGGSVSTLTIQRTQQEDSAVYLCASSLAAGQGPQNIQYFGAGTRLSVL.

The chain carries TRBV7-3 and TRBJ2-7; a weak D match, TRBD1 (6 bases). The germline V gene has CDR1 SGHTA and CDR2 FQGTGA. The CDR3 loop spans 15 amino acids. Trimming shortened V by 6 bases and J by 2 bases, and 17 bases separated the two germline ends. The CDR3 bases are TGTGCCAGCAGTTTTGGGGGCCCAGGGGCCTACGAGCAGTACTTC. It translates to CASSFGGPGAYEQYF. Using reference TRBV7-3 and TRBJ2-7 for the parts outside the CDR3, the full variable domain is GAGVSQTPSNKVTEKGKYVELRCDPISGHTALYWYRQSLGQGPEFLIYFQGTGAADDSGLPNDRFFAVRPEGSVSTLKIQRTERGDSAVYLCASSFGGPGAYEQYFGPGTRLTVT.

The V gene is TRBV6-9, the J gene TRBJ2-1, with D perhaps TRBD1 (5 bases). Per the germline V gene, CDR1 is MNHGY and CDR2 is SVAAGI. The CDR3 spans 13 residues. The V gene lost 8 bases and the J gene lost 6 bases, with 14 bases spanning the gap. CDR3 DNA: TGTGCCAGCCAACCCCAGGGATCCAATGAGCAGTTCTTC. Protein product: CASQPQGSNEQFF.

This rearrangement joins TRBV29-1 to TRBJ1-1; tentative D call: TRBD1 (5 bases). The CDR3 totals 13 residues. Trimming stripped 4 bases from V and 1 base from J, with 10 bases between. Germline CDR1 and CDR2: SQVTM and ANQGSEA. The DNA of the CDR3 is TGCAGCGTTGTAAAGGGGCAGAACACTGAAGCTTTCTTT. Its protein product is CSVVKGQNTEAFF.

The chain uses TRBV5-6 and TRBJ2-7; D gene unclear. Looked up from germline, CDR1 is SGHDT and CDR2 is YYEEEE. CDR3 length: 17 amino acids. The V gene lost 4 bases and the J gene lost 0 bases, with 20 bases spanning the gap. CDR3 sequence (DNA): TGTGCCAGCAGCAACTCAGGTTTGGGTAGGGCCTCCTACGAGCAGTACTTC. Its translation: CASSNSGLGRASYEQYF.

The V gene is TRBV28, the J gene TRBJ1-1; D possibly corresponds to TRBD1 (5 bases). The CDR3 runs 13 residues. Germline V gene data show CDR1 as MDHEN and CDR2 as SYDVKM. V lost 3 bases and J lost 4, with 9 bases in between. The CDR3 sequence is CASSFRVVTEAFF. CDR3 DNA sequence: TGTGCCAGCAGTTTCAGGGTAGTCACTGAAGCTTTCTTT.

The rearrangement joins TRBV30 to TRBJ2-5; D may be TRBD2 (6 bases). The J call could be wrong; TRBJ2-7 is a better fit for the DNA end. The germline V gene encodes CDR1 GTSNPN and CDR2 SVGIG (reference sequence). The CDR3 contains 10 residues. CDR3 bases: TGTGCCCGGGGGTTCTACGAGCAGTACTTC. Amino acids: CARGFYEQYF.

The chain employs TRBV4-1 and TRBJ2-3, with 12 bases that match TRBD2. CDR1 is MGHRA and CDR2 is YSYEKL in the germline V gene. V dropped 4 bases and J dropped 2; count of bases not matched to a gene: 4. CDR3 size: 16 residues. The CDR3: CASSPGLAGLTDTQYF. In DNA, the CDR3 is TGCGCCAGCAGCCCGGGACTAGCGGGCCTCACAGATACGCAGTATTTT.

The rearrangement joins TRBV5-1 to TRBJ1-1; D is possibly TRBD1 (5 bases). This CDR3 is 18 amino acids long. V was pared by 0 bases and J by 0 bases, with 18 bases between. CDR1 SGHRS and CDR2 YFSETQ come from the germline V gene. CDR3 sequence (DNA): TGCGCCAGCAGCTTGGCCCCCGGGGGAGTGAACATGAACACTGAAGCTTTCTTT. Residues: CASSLAPGGVNMNTEAFF.

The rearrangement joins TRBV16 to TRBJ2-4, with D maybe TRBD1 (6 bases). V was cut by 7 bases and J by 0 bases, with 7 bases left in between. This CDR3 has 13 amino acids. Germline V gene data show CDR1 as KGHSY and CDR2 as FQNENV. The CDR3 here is CASMDRAKNIQYF. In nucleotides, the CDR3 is TGTGCCAGCATGGACAGAGCCAAAAACATTCAGTACTTC.

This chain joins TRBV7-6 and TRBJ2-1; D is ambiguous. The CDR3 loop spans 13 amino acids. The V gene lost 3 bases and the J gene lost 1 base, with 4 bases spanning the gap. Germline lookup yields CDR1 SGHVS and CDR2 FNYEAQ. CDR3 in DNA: TGTGCCAGCAGCTTCCGGTCCTACAATGAGCAGTTCTTC. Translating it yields CASSFRSYNEQFF.

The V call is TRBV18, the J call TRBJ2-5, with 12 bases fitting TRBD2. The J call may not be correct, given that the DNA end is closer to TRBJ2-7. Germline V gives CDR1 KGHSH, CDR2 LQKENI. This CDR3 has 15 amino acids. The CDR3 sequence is CASSPGLAGSYEQYF. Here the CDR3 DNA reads TGTGCCAGCTCACCAGGACTAGCGGGAAGCTACGAGCAGTACTTC.

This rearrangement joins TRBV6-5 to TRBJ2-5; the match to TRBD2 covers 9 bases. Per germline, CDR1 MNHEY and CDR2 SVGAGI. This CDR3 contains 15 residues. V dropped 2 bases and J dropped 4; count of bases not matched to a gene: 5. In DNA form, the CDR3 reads TGTGCCAGCAGTTACGGCCTAGCGGGGCCAGAGACCCAGTACTTC. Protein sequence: CASSYGLAGPETQYF.

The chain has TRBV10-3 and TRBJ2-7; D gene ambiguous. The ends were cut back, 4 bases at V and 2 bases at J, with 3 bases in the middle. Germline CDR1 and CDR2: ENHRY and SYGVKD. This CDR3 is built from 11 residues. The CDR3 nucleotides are TGTGCCATCAGTGGGACCTACGAGCAGTACTTC. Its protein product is CAISGTYEQYF.